The entry below describes one T cell receptor (beta chain). Its antigen is undetermined. The assay was immunoSEQ multiplex PCR, and TCRdb's table has in-frame clones only and misses some. Of about 140,000 clones in the sample, 85% to 95% were seen once. CDR3 length: 17 amino acids. Looked up from germline, CDR1 is SGHTA and CDR2 is FQGNSA. Between the trimmed V and J ends, which lost 0 bases and 3 bases, there was a span of 18 bases. This entry comes from a study of T cell responses to AZD1222 COVID-19 vaccine. Notes on the study in general: Nearly half of the spike-specific TCRs reportedly recognize variant regions that carry no mutations. Two AZD1222 doses significantly raised spike-specific TCR breadth and depth over controls. The CD4 TCRs associated with vaccination extended across spike and predominated at 160-218 and 743-854. The donors showed a predominance of white British ancestry and of females, with possible underestimation of clonal diversity.

This clonotype originated in an adult who received the AZD1222 COVID-19 vaccine. The gene calls are TRBV7-2 and TRBJ2-7, with D perhaps assigned TRBD1 or TRBD2 (6 bases each). Sequences were derived from peripheral blood, sampled 28 days after the second AZD1222 dose. The CDR3 coding sequence is TGTGCCAGCAGCTTAGCGGGGAGGACAGTCCCCCTCTACGAGCAGTACTTC. Its translation: CASSLAGRTVPLYEQYF.